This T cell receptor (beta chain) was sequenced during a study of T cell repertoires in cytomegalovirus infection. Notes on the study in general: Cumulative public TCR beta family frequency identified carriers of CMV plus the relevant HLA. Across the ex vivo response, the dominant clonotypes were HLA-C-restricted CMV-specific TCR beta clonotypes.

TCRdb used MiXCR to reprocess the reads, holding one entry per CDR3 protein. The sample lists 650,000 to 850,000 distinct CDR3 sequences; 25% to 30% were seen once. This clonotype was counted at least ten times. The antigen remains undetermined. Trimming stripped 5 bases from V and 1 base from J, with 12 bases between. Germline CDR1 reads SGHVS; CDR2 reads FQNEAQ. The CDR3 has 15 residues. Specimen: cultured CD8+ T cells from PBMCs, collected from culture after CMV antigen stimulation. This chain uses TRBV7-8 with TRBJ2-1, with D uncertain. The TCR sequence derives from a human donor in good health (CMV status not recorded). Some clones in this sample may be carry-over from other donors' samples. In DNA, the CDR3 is TGTGCCAGCAGCCCTGAGACCGTGTCCTACAATGAGCAGTTCTTC. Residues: CASSPETVSYNEQFF.